This T cell receptor beta chain was recovered during a study of memory CD4+ T cells and cytomegalovirus serostatus. Background on the study: Donors were healthy Belgian adults, under 10 CMV seropositive and approximately 23 seronegative.

The CDR3 extends over 15 amino acids. V lost 5 bases to trimming and J lost 4 bases; unmatched junction nucleotides: 10. Germline values: CDR1 SGHDT, CDR2 YYEEEE. Sequenced by immunoSEQ multiplex PCR; TCRdb stores in-frame clones only, minus some. The data contain about 52,000 clones, around 80% of them singletons. The sort gate was single viable CD3+CD4+CD8-CD45RO+ cells for memory CD4+ T cells. This chain uses TRBV5-6 with TRBJ1-1; TRBD1 matches 8 bases. This receptor was identified in an adult in good health and CMV-seronegative. The sequenced sample consisted of memory CD4+ T cells from blood. CDR3 DNA: TGTGCCAGCAGTCTGGTGACAGGGGTAGCCACTGAAGCTTTCTTT. This translates into CASSLVTGVATEAFF.